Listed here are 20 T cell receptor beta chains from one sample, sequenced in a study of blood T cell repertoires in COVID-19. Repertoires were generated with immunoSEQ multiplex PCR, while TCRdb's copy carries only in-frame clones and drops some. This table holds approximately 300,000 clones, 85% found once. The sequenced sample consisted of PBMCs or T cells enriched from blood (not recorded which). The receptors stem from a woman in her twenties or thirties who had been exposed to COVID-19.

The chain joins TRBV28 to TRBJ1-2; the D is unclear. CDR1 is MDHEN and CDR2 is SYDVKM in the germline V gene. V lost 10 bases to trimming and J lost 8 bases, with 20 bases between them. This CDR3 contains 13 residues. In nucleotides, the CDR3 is TGTGCCACCCCTGGGGTCGGGGTGGGCGGCTACACCTTC. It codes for CATPGVGVGGYTF.

The CDR3 loop is CASSQTGNNSPLHF. CDR3 sequence (DNA): TGTGCCAGCAGTCAGACAGGGAATAATTCACCCCTCCACTTT. The chain links TRBV9 to TRBJ1-6; TRBD1 matches 7 bases. Trimming took 5 bases from V and 5 from J; bases not matched to a gene: 4. Germline loops: CDR1 SGDLS, CDR2 YYNGEE. The CDR3 is made up of 14 amino acids.

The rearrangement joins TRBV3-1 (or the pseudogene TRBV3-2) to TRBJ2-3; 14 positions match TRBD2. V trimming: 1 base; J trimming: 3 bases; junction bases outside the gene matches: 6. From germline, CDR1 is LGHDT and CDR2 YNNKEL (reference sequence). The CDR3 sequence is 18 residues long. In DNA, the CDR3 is TGTGCCAGCAGCCAAGTCAGGGGACTAGCGGGAGAAACAGATACGCAGTATTTT. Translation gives CASSQVRGLAGETDTQYF.

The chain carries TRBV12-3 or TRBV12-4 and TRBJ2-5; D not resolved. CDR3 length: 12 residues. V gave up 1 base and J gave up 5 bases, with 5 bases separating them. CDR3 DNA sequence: TGTGCCAGCAGTTTAGTTTCTGAGACCCAGTACTTC. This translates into CASSLVSETQYF.

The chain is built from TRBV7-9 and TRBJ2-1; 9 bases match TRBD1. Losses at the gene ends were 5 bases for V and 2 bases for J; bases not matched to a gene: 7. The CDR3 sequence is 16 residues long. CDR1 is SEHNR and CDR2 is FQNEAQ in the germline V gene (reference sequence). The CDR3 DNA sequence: TGTGCCAGCAGCCCTAAAACAGGGGGCGCCTACAATGAGCAGTTCTTC. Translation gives CASSPKTGGAYNEQFF.

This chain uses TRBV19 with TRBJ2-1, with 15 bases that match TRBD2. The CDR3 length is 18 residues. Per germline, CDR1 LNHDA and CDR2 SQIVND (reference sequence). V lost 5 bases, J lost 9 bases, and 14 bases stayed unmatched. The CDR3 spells CASSLWTSGGAQAGEQFF. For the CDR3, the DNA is TGTGCCAGTAGTCTATGGACTAGCGGGGGGGCCCAGGCAGGTGAGCAGTTCTTC.

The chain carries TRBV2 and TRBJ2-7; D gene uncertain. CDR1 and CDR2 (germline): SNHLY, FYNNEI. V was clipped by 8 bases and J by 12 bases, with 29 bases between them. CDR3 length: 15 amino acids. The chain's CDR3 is CASVQRAINSVRSYF. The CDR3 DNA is TGTGCCAGCGTCCAAAGAGCCATAAATTCCGTACGCTCGTACTTC. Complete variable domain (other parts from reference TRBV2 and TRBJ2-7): EPEVTQTPSHQVTQMGQEVILRCVPISNHLYFYWYRQILGQKVEFLVSFYNNEISEKSEIFDDQFSVERPDGSNFTLKIRSTKLEDSAMYFCASVQRAINSVRSYFGPGTRLTVT.

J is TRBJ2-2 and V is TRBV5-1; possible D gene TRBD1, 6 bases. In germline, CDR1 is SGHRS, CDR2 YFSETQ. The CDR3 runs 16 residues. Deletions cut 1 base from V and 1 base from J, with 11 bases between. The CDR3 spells CASSLQRGRNTGELFF. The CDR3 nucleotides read TGCGCCAGCAGCTTGCAGAGGGGGAGGAACACCGGGGAGCTGTTTTTT.

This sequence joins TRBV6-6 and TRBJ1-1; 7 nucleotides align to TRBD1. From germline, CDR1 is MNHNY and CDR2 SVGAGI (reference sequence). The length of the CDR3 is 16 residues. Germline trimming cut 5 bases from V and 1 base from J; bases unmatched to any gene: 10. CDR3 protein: CASSRPNRGGNTEAFF. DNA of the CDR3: TGTGCCAGCAGTCGACCTAACAGGGGAGGGAACACTGAAGCTTTCTTT.

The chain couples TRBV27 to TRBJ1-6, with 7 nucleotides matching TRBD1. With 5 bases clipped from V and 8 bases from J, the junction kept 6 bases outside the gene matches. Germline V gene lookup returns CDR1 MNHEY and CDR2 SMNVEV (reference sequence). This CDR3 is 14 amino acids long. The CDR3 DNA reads TGTGCCAGCAGTAGACAGGGAGACCATTCACCCCTCCACTTT. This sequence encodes CASSRQGDHSPLHF.

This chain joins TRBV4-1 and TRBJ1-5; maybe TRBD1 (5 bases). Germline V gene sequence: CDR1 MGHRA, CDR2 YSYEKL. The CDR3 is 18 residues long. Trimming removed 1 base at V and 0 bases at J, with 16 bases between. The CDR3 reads CASSQAAVRGGSNQPQHF. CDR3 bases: TGCGCCAGCAGCCAAGCGGCAGTGAGGGGAGGTAGCAATCAGCCCCAGCATTTT.

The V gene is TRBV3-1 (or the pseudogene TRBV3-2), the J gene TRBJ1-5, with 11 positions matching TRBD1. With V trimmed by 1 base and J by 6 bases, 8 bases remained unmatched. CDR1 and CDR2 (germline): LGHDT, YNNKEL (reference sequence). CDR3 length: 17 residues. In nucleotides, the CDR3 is TGTGCCAGCAGCCAAGGGACAGGGGGCAGATCAGTTCAGCCCCAGCATTTT. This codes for CASSQGTGGRSVQPQHF.

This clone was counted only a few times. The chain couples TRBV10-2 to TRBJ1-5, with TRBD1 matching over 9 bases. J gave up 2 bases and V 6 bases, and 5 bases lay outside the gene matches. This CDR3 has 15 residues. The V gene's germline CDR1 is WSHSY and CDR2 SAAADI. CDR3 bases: TGCGCCAGCAGGGTAGACAGGGGGGGCAATCAGCCCCAGCATTTT. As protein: CASRVDRGGNQPQHF.

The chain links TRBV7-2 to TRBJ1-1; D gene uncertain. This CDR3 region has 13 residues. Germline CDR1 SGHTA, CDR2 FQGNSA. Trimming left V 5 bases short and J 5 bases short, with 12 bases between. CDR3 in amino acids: CASSQMTETEAFF. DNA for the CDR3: TGTGCCAGCAGCCAGATGACGGAGACTGAAGCTTTCTTT.

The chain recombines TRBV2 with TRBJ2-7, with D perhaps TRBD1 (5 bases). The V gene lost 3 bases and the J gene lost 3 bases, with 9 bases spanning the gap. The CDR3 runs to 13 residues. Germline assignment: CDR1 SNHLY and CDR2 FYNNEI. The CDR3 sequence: CASSDSTDYEQYF. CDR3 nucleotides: TGTGCCAGCAGTGATTCGACAGACTACGAGCAGTACTTC.

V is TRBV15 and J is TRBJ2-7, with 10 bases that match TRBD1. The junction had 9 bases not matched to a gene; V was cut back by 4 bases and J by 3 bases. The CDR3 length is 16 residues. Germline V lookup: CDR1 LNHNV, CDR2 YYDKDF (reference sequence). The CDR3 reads CATSIEPTGGNYEQYF. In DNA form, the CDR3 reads TGTGCCACCAGCATTGAGCCGACAGGGGGCAACTACGAGCAGTACTTC. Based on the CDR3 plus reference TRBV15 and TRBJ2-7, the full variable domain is DAMVIQNPRYQVTQFGKPVTLSCSQTLNHNVMYWYQQKSSQAPKLLFHYYDKDFNNEADTPDNFQSRRPNTSFCFLDIRSPGLGDTAMYLCATSIEPTGGNYEQYFGPGTRLTVT.

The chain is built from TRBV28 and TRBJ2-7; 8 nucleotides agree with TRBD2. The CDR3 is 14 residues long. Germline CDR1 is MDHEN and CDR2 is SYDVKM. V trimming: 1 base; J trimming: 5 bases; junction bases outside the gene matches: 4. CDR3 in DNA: TGTGCCAGCAGTTTATTAGCGGGGACCCACGAGCAGTACTTC. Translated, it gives CASSLLAGTHEQYF.

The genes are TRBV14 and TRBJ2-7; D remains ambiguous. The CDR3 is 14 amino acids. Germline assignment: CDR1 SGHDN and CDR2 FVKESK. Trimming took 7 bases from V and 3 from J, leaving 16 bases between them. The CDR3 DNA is TGTGCCAGCAAAGATTCTAGTCTTCACTACGAGCAGTACTTC. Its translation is CASKDSSLHYEQYF.

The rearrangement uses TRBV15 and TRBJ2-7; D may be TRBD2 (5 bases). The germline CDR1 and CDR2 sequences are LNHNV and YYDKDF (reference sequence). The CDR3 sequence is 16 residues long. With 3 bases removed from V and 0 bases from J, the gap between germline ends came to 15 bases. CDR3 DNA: TGTGCCACCAGCAGTTATCAGGCGGGTCGCTCCTACGAGCAGTACTTC. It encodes CATSSYQAGRSYEQYF. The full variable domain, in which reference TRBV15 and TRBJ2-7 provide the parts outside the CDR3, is DAMVIQNPRYQVTQFGKPVTLSCSQTLNHNVMYWYQQKSSQAPKLLFHYYDKDFNNEADTPDNFQSRRPNTSFCFLDIRSPGLGDTAMYLCATSSYQAGRSYEQYFGPGTRLTVT.

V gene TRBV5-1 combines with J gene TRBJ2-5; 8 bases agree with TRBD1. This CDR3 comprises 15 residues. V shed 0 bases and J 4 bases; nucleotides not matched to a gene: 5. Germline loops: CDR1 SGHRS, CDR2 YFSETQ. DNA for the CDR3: TGCGCCAGCAGCTTGGATACAGGGGGTGGAGAGACCCAGTACTTC. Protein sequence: CASSLDTGGGETQYF. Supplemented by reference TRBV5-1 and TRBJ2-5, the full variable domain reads KAGVTQTPRYLIKTRGQQVTLSCSPISGHRSVSWYQQTPGQGLQFLFEYFSETQRNKGNFPGRFSGRQFSNSRSEMNVSTLELGDSALYLCASSLDTGGGETQYFGPGTRLLVL.